This T cell receptor beta chain was retrieved from a study of blood T cell repertoires in COVID-19. The wider study: Italy, Spain and the United States were the sources of the convalescent and acute COVID-19 samples.

Among Cohort 3 donors, those recovered had two negative PCRs, clearance, or symptom resolution. Authors' processing steps: Amplification of reference gene primers was used by the study to estimate nucleated cell counts. Data came from immunoSEQ multiplex PCR; TCRdb stores just in-frame clones and leaves some out. V, J and clone size are those of that table, while D and trimming were read from the DNA. The sample has more than 150,000 clones, roughly 87% seen once. CDR3 size: 15 residues. V lost 5 bases, J lost 3 bases, and 4 bases stayed unmatched. CDR1 and CDR2 (germline): LNHDA, SQIVND (reference sequence).

What was sequenced was PBMCs or T cells enriched from blood (not recorded which). This clonotype was sampled from a woman aged 30 to 39 who had recovered from COVID-19. The chain recombines TRBV19 with TRBJ2-7; 13 nucleotides line up with TRBD2. The CDR3 region has the DNA TGTGCCAGTAGTGACCGGACTAGCGGGAGCTACGAGCAGTACTTC. Residues: CASSDRTSGSYEQYF. The whole variable domain, filled in from reference TRBV19 and TRBJ2-7, reads DGGITQSPKYLFRKEGQNVTLSCEQNLNHDAMYWYRQDPGQGLRLIYYSQIVNDFQKGDIAEGYSVSREKKESFPLTVTSAQKNPTAFYLCASSDRTSGSYEQYFGPGTRLTVT.